The source of this T cell receptor (beta chain) is a study of blood T cell repertoires in COVID-19. Recovery meant two consecutive negative NP/OP PCR tests, professional clearance, or resolved symptoms. Original processing notes: Reference gene primer amplification yielded estimated nucleated cell counts. The protocol was immunoSEQ multiplex PCR, while the TCRdb copy is restricted to in-frame clones and leaves out a portion. The V and J calls and the clone size are those of that table, but D and trimming were determined from the DNA. The table lists a few hundred thousand clones, more than 85% of them singletons. Per germline, CDR1 LGHDT and CDR2 YNNKEL (reference sequence). This CDR3 has 15 amino acids. V lost 1 base, J lost 4 bases, and 4 bases stayed unmatched.

The sample consisted of PBMCs or T cells enriched from blood (not recorded which). The chain uses TRBV3-1 (or the pseudogene TRBV3-2) and TRBJ2-7, with TRBD2 identical over 10 bases. The TCR originated in a woman in her twenties or thirties who had recovered from COVID-19. The CDR3 region is CASSQVAGGFYEQYF. CDR3 DNA sequence: TGTGCCAGCAGCCAAGTAGCGGGGGGCTTTTACGAGCAGTACTTC.